This entry lists 10 T cell receptor beta chains sequenced from one sample in a study of shared clonotypes between healthy human individuals. The protocol was immunoSEQ multiplex PCR, while the TCRdb copy is restricted to in-frame clones and leaves out a portion. The sample yields some 2,100,000 clones, 90% to 97% seen once. Sequenced: naive CD4+ T cells sorted from blood. The subset is: CD45RA+ positively selected. These receptors were collected from a man younger than 30 in good health.

This chain links TRBV5-1 with TRBJ2-7; TRBD2 aligns across 7 bases. In germline, CDR1 is SGHRS, CDR2 YFSETQ. The V and J ends lost 5 bases and 0 bases, in that order; junction bases with no gene match: 8. This CDR3 is built from 15 residues. The CDR3 DNA is TGCGCCAGCAGGTCCAGGGAGGGGAGCTCCTACGAGCAGTACTTC. Amino acids: CASRSREGSSYEQYF.

The CDR3 protein is CASSLATSGRANEQFF. CDR3 nucleotide sequence: TGCGCCAGCAGCTTGGCGACTAGCGGGAGGGCGAATGAGCAGTTCTTC. The J gene is TRBJ2-1, the V gene TRBV5-1; 14 positions agree with TRBD2. CDR1 and CDR2 (germline): SGHRS, YFSETQ. With 0 bases clipped from V and 7 bases from J, the junction kept 3 bases outside the gene matches. The CDR3 is 16 residues long.

This chain links TRBV5-4 with TRBJ2-7; D is perhaps TRBD1 (7 bases). Trimming pared 4 bases from V and 1 base from J, leaving 15 bases between. This CDR3 has 15 residues. The germline V gene encodes CDR1 SGHNT and CDR2 YYREEE (reference sequence). The CDR3, as DNA: TGTGCCAGCAGCCCAGGGGGGACGGTATCCTACGAGCAGTACTTC. This encodes CASSPGGTVSYEQYF.

The chain recombines TRBV6-5 with TRBJ1-1; no firm D call. Germline loops: CDR1 MNHEY, CDR2 SVGAGI. The CDR3 totals 15 residues. V lost 2 bases and J 0 bases, leaving 10 bases between the germline ends. CDR3: CASSYKGSLNTEAFF. The CDR3 nucleotides are TGTGCCAGCAGTTACAAGGGCAGCCTGAACACTGAAGCTTTCTTT.

This chain connects TRBV5-1 to TRBJ2-3; perhaps TRBD2 as D (6 bases). The germline CDR1 and CDR2 sequences are SGHRS and YFSETQ. Trimming shortened V by 0 bases and J by 1 base, and 12 bases separated the two germline ends. The CDR3 consists of 16 residues. CDR3 amino acids: CASSLVSGGGTDTQYF. In nucleotides, the CDR3 is TGCGCCAGCAGCTTGGTTTCGGGCGGGGGCACAGATACGCAGTATTTT.

CDR3 residues: CSADVGSGVYF. CDR3 nucleotides: TGCAGTGCCGATGTAGGGAGCGGGGTGTACTTC. This rearrangement joins TRBV20-1 to TRBJ2-7; 7 bases align to TRBD2. This CDR3 is built from 11 residues. Looked up from germline, CDR1 is DFQATT and CDR2 is SNEGSKA (reference sequence). Trimming cost V 6 bases and J 12 bases; bases outside gene matches: 11.

With respect to this clone: This specimen includes other DNA sequences encoding the same CDR3. The J gene is TRBJ2-5, the V gene TRBV18; TRBD2 is a possible D gene (6 bases). Germline assignment: CDR1 KGHSH and CDR2 LQKENI. Trimming shortened V by 1 base and J by 4 bases, and 7 bases separated the two germline ends. The CDR3 loop spans 13 amino acids. The CDR3 DNA reads as TGTGCCAGCTCACCACGGGGAGGAGAGACCCAGTACTTC. This translates into CASSPRGGETQYF.

As concerns this clone: Other DNA variants within this sample encode the same CDR3. The chain combines TRBV14 with TRBJ1-2; D not resolved. V was cut by 3 bases and J by 4 bases, with 6 bases left in between. Germline CDR1 and CDR2: SGHDN and FVKESK. The CDR3 runs 12 residues. The CDR3 sequence is CASSQNSYGYTF. CDR3 DNA sequence: TGTGCCAGCAGCCAGAACAGCTATGGCTACACCTTC.

The chain has TRBV19 and TRBJ1-5; no definite D call. V dropped 2 bases and J dropped 0 bases, with 11 bases sitting between them. Germline V CDR1 and CDR2: LNHDA, SQIVND (reference sequence). CDR3 size: 16 residues. The CDR3 region is CASSIPEDYSNQPQHF. CDR3 nucleotides: TGTGCCAGTAGTATACCTGAAGATTATAGCAATCAGCCCCAGCATTTT.

The rearrangement joins TRBV7-9 to TRBJ2-1; possibly TRBD2 for D (5 bases). Germline V gene sequence: CDR1 SEHNR, CDR2 FQNEAQ (reference sequence). V was shortened by 1 base and J by 8 bases, with 15 bases between the two germline ends. The CDR3 is 15 amino acids. This CDR3 is CASSLGPGNSDEQFF. DNA for the CDR3: TGTGCCAGCAGCTTAGGCCCCGGGAATTCCGATGAGCAGTTCTTC.